This T cell receptor (beta chain) stems from a study of radiotherapy plus CTLA-4 blockade in lung cancer. Overall study context: Objective responses arose in approximately 19% of patients, and approximately 28% experienced disease control. Study outcomes and limitations: Alongside interferon-beta, early blood T cell clone dynamics were reportedly the best predictor of response. Tumor-origin TCR clones grew in blood after radiotherapy plus ipilimumab.

The assay was immunoSEQ multiplex PCR, and TCRdb's table has in-frame clones only and misses some. The sample has 55,000 to 65,000 clones; 70% to 80% are singletons. A note on this clone: The target antigen is unknown.

Germline values: CDR1 KGHSH, CDR2 LQKENI. The CDR3 consists of 17 residues. Trimming took off 3 bases at V and 1 base at J, with 18 bases between the two ends. This chain uses TRBV18 with TRBJ2-5; a weak D match, TRBD2 (5 bases). Sequenced material: peripheral blood, taken from a patient treated with radiotherapy plus ipilimumab. The sequence was obtained from a human donor with non-small cell lung cancer who had a complete response to radiotherapy plus ipilimumab. CDR3: CASSPRSPSGGQETQYF. DNA for the CDR3: TGTGCCAGCTCACCGAGGTCACCGTCAGGAGGCCAAGAGACCCAGTACTTC.